These 11 T cell receptor beta chains were sequenced from one sample in a study of blood T cells in healthy people across ages. Then a second PCR, running about 6 to 11 cycles, was carried out with a sample-barcoded 5' primer and a J-beta primer mix. TCRdb passed the 5' RACE reads through MiXCR, listing each CDR3 protein once. The sample has hundreds of thousands of distinct CDR3 sequences, approximately 50% seen once; the top ten hold 30% to 40%. Sequenced material: blood. The receptors were gathered from a woman aged 55-70 years in good health.

The rearrangement links TRBV5-1 to TRBJ2-1; D perhaps matches TRBD1 (6 bases). Germline V gives CDR1 SGHRS, CDR2 YFSETQ. The CDR3 extends over 14 amino acids. V lost 0 bases to trimming and J lost 5 bases, with 9 bases between them. This CDR3 is CASSLDGGHNEQFF. CDR3 nucleotide sequence: TGCGCCAGCAGCTTGGATGGGGGCCACAATGAGCAGTTCTTC.

V gene TRBV5-1 combines with J gene TRBJ1-2, with TRBD1 identical over 7 bases. V lost 2 bases, J lost 7 bases, and 8 bases stayed unmatched. The CDR3 totals 14 residues. Per germline, CDR1 SGHRS and CDR2 YFSETQ. Written as DNA, the CDR3 is TGCGCCAGCAGCTTCGGACAGGTTTACTGTGGCTACACCTTC. Its protein is CASSFGQVYCGYTF.

This clonotype has a handful of counts. This sequence may be a read error, since a much larger clone differs from it by one base. The rearrangement uses TRBV6-2 or TRBV6-3 and TRBJ2-1, with D hard to call. The V gene's germline CDR1 is MNHEY and CDR2 SVGEGT. The CDR3 runs 13 residues. The V and J ends lost 0 bases and 10 bases respectively, with 10 bases between them. In nucleotides, the CDR3 is TGTGCCAGCAGTTACTCACCTTACTACGAGCAGTTCTTC. Translating it yields CASSYSPYYEQFF.

The chain has TRBV27 and TRBJ1-5, with 12 nucleotides matching TRBD1. The CDR3 covers 15 residues. Germline V gene data show CDR1 as MNHEY and CDR2 as SMNVEV (reference sequence). Germline trimming cut 6 bases from V and 9 bases from J; bases unmatched to any gene: 9. In DNA form, the CDR3 reads TGTGCCAGCAGGCCAAAGGGACAGGGGGCGCGGCCCCAGCATTTT. This sequence encodes CASRPKGQGARPQHF.

This clonotype came up many times. The chain joins TRBV6-5 to TRBJ2-3; 7 nucleotides line up with TRBD1. The CDR3 has 15 residues. CDR1 is MNHEY and CDR2 is SVGAGI in the germline V gene. The V and J ends lost 0 bases and 2 bases, in that order; junction bases with no gene match: 2. CDR3 amino acids: CASSYSGQYTDTQYF. The CDR3 DNA is TGTGCCAGCAGTTACTCGGGACAGTACACAGATACGCAGTATTTT.

This sequence joins TRBV20-1 and TRBJ2-4, with 13 nucleotides matching TRBD2. J gave up 7 bases and V 3 bases, and 6 bases lay outside the gene matches. This CDR3 region has 15 residues. Germline CDR1 and CDR2: DFQATT and SNEGSKA (reference sequence). The DNA for the CDR3 is TGCAGTGCTAGCACTCCGGGACTAGCGGGGAACATTCAGTACTTC. Translation gives CSASTPGLAGNIQYF.

The V and J genes are TRBV10-3 and TRBJ1-4, with 9 bases fitting TRBD1. Germline CDR1 reads ENHRY; CDR2 reads SYGVKD. This CDR3 is built from 15 residues. Trimming at V came to 0 bases and at J to 7 bases, leaving 3 bases not matched to a gene. CDR3 nucleotide sequence: TGTGCCATCAGTGAGTCGGGACAGGGAGGTGAAAAACTGTTTTTT. Translated: CAISESGQGGEKLFF.

V and J are TRBV6-5 and TRBJ2-6; D ambiguous. Germline lookup yields CDR1 MNHEY and CDR2 SVGAGI. V was pared by 0 bases and J by 2 bases, with 8 bases between. The CDR3 runs 16 residues. CDR3 sequence: CASSYSMGAGANVLTF. In DNA form, the CDR3 reads TGTGCCAGCAGTTACTCGATGGGTGCTGGGGCCAACGTCCTGACTTTC.

The chain recombines TRBV7-2 with TRBJ2-7; 16 bases are a match to TRBD2. The CDR3 totals 18 residues. CDR1 and CDR2 (germline): SGHTA, FQGNSA. Trimming removed 4 bases from V and 3 bases from J; junction bases left unmatched: 9. This CDR3 reads CASSSGLAGGTPLYEQYF. CDR3 sequence (DNA): TGTGCCAGCAGCTCGGGACTAGCGGGAGGGACTCCTCTCTACGAGCAGTACTTC.

The V and J genes are TRBV11-2 and TRBJ2-5; 10 bases are shared with TRBD2. Germline V CDR1 and CDR2: SGHAT, FQNNGV. The CDR3 length is 14 residues. V lost 5 bases to trimming and J lost 3 bases; unmatched junction nucleotides: 3. The CDR3 sequence is CASSSGTSEETQYF. The CDR3 nucleotides read TGTGCCAGCAGCAGCGGGACTAGCGAAGAGACCCAGTACTTC.

This clonotype has only a few counts. The V gene is TRBV4-3, the J gene TRBJ1-4; D unresolved. Germline V gene sequence: CDR1 LGHNA, CDR2 YSLEER. Trimming cost V 2 bases and J 7 bases, with 5 bases left between them. CDR3 length: 12 residues. CDR3 nucleotides: TGCGCCAGCAGCCAATACGGTGAAAAACTGTTTTTT. This encodes CASSQYGEKLFF.